Presented here are 26 T cell receptor beta chains from one specimen sequenced in a study of blood T cell repertoires in COVID-19. Clones were sequenced by immunoSEQ multiplex PCR, and TCRdb holds only the in-frame ones, with some missing. Among about 400,000 clones listed, around 86% were seen once. Sequenced: peripheral blood. The receptors come from a woman in her twenties or thirties with active or convalescent COVID-19.

The CDR3 nucleotides read TGTGCCAGCAGCCGAGACACCTCCCTGTTTGGCTACACCTTC. This encodes CASSRDTSLFGYTF. The chain has TRBV7-8 and TRBJ1-2, with no clear D. Germline lookup yields CDR1 SGHVS and CDR2 FQNEAQ. The CDR3 sequence is 14 residues long. Trimming took 5 bases from V and 7 from J, leaving 17 bases between them.

The genes are TRBV12-5 and TRBJ1-1, with no clear D. Trimming cost V 0 bases and J 8 bases, with 4 bases left between them. The CDR3 has 11 amino acids. Germline CDR1 reads LGHNT; CDR2 reads FRNRAP. The CDR3 region is CASGLVTEAFF. The CDR3, as DNA: TGTGCTAGTGGTTTGGTGACAGAAGCTTTCTTT.

The chain uses TRBV4-1 and TRBJ2-7, with D possibly being TRBD2 (7 bases). CDR1 is MGHRA, CDR2 YSYEKL, per germline. The CDR3 totals 15 residues. V lost 3 bases to trimming and J lost 2 bases, with 14 bases between them. The CDR3: CASSQVGGAPYEQYF. DNA of the CDR3: TGCGCCAGCAGCCAGGTGGGGGGGGCCCCCTACGAGCAGTACTTC.

This chain connects TRBV5-1 to TRBJ2-6; TRBD2 matches 10 bases. J lost 0 bases, V lost 3 bases, and 6 bases had no gene match. Germline V CDR1 and CDR2: SGHRS, YFSETQ. The CDR3 loop spans 18 amino acids. CDR3 sequence (DNA): TGCGCCAGCAGCTCAAGCGGGGGGGACCTCTCTGGGGCCAACGTCCTGACTTTC. Translation: CASSSSGGDLSGANVLTF.

The chain has TRBV13 and TRBJ1-3; D gene uncertain. CDR3 size: 14 residues. The ends were cut back, 0 bases at V and 1 base at J, with 4 bases in the middle. Germline-derived CDR1 and CDR2 are PRHDT and FYEKMQ (reference sequence). The CDR3 DNA is TGTGCCAGCAGCTTAGGTTCGTCTGGAAACACCATATATTTT. Translated, it gives CASSLGSSGNTIYF.

V and J are TRBV2 and TRBJ2-7; possibly TRBD2 for D (6 bases). The V end lost 8 bases, the J end lost 3 bases, and 20 bases lay between the germline ends. There are 15 residues in the CDR3. Germline loops: CDR1 SNHLY, CDR2 FYNNEI. The CDR3 loop is CASCSGLLKVYEQYF. In nucleotides, the CDR3 is TGTGCCAGCTGTTCGGGACTCCTGAAGGTCTACGAGCAGTACTTC.

The CDR3 DNA sequence: TGCGCCAGCAGCCCCCGGCAGGGCGGCACCGGGGAGCTGTTTTTT. Its translation is CASSPRQGGTGELFF. The chain carries TRBV4-1 and TRBJ2-2, with D possibly TRBD1 on 5 matching bases. The CDR3 has 15 amino acids. Trimming removed 4 bases at V and 4 bases at J, with 13 bases between. In germline, CDR1 is MGHRA, CDR2 YSYEKL.

The chain couples TRBV4-1 to TRBJ1-2, with D possibly matching TRBD1 (5 bases). Trimming left V 1 base short and J 4 bases short, with 10 bases between. The CDR3 is made up of 14 amino acids. From germline, CDR1 is MGHRA and CDR2 YSYEKL. The CDR3 DNA is TGCGCCAGCAGCCAAGGGGGGGTCTTCTATGGCTACACCTTC. This translates into CASSQGGVFYGYTF.

This chain connects TRBV5-6 to TRBJ1-1, with D perhaps matching TRBD1 (6 bases). V was cut by 1 base and J by 4 bases, with 11 bases left in between. This CDR3 comprises 14 residues. Germline CDR1 and CDR2: SGHDT and YYEEEE. In DNA, the CDR3 is TGTGCCAGCAGCTTGACAGGGCAGCTCACTGAAGCTTTCTTT. This gives the protein CASSLTGQLTEAFF.

This clone has a single count. The rearrangement links TRBV19 to TRBJ1-6, with a tentative D call TRBD1 (6 bases). Trimming removed 2 bases from V and 0 bases from J, with 14 bases in between. The CDR3 is 18 amino acids. Germline CDR1 and CDR2: LNHDA and SQIVND (reference sequence). The CDR3 DNA sequence: TGTGCCAGTAGTATACCGACAGGCTCGAGCTCCTATAATTCACCCCTCCACTTT. Translation gives CASSIPTGSSSYNSPLHF.

Turning to this clone: Mismatch with germline at one junction end may stem from a read error. The chain joins TRBV11-2 to TRBJ2-1, with D perhaps TRBD1 or TRBD2 (6 bases each). Germline V lookup: CDR1 SGHAT, CDR2 FQNNGV. There are 18 residues in the CDR3. The CDR3 here is CASSLGGYSGEGYNEQFF. The CDR3 bases are TGTGCCAGCAGTTTAGGGGGGTATAGCGGCGAAGGATACAATGAGCAGTTCTTC.

V usage is TRBV29-1 and J usage is TRBJ2-1, with 7 nucleotides matching TRBD2. The CDR3 has 13 amino acids. Germline-derived CDR1 and CDR2 are SQVTM and ANQGSEA. V lost 8 bases and J lost 0; bases outside the gene matches: 4. CDR3 sequence reads: CSFGEGSYNEQFF. CDR3 DNA sequence: TGCAGCTTTGGGGAGGGCTCCTACAATGAGCAGTTCTTC.

The chain couples TRBV3-1 (or the pseudogene TRBV3-2) to TRBJ2-5, with 9 bases lining up with TRBD1. Germline trimming cut 6 bases from V and 5 bases from J; bases unmatched to any gene: 4. The germline gives CDR1 LGHDT, CDR2 YNNKEL (reference sequence). The CDR3 sequence is 13 residues long. The CDR3: CASRQTGGETQYF. CDR3 coding DNA: TGTGCCAGCAGACAAACAGGGGGCGAGACCCAGTACTTC.

The chain couples TRBV14 to TRBJ1-2; TRBD1 agrees at 8 bases. The trim removed 0 bases at V and 8 bases at J, leaving 2 bases unmatched. This CDR3 has 13 amino acids. Germline loops: CDR1 SGHDN, CDR2 FVKESK. CDR3 residues: CASSQDRGRGYTF. Here the CDR3 DNA reads TGTGCCAGCAGCCAAGACAGGGGGCGAGGCTACACCTTC.

This clone has only one observation. The chain joins TRBV15 to TRBJ1-5; 8 bases agree with TRBD1. The CDR3 length is 16 residues. V was clipped by 4 bases and J by 1 base; unmatched bases: 6. CDR1 and CDR2 from the germline V gene are LNHNV and YYDKDF (reference sequence). The chain's CDR3 is CATSTGGFGSNQPQHF. CDR3 in DNA: TGTGCCACCAGCACAGGGGGCTTCGGAAGCAATCAGCCCCAGCATTTT.

The V call is TRBV5-4, the J call TRBJ1-1, with D unresolved. CDR3 length: 13 amino acids. Germline V lookup: CDR1 SGHNT, CDR2 YYREEE (reference sequence). The V gene lost 6 bases and the J gene lost 4 bases, with 13 bases spanning the gap. CDR3 nucleotides: TGTGCCAGCACTCCAGCCGGAGGCACTGAAGCTTTCTTT. It encodes CASTPAGGTEAFF.

As regards this clone: The sample holds other DNA sequences that translate to the same CDR3. The chain uses TRBV7-9 and TRBJ2-1; 8 bases agree with TRBD1. CDR1 and CDR2 (germline): SEHNR, FQNEAQ (reference sequence). The CDR3 is 14 amino acids. Germline trimming cut 5 bases from V and 4 bases from J; bases unmatched to any gene: 4. CDR3 coding DNA: TGTGCCAGCAGCCTAACAGGGGGGTACAATGAGCAGTTCTTC. Translating gives CASSLTGGYNEQFF.

The chain combines TRBV25-1 with TRBJ1-1; tentatively, D is TRBD1 (5 bases). Trimming took 4 bases from V and 4 from J, leaving 7 bases between them. Looked up from germline, CDR1 is MGHDK and CDR2 is SYGVNS. The CDR3 is made up of 12 amino acids. CDR3 sequence reads: CASSGDSTEAFF. In DNA form, the CDR3 reads TGTGCCAGCAGTGGAGACAGCACTGAAGCTTTCTTT.

The V call is TRBV4-2, the J call TRBJ1-1; 7 nucleotides line up with TRBD1. The V segment lost 1 base and the J segment 12 bases; nucleotides outside the gene matches: 5. The CDR3 is 12 amino acids. Germline V gene data show CDR1 as LGHNA and CDR2 as YNFKEQ. CDR3 amino acids: CASSQGYRGTFF. The DNA of the CDR3 is TGTGCCAGCAGCCAAGGGTACAGGGGAACTTTCTTT.

The gene calls are TRBV7-9 and TRBJ2-1, with a possible D match to TRBD2 (5 bases). The CDR3 is made up of 14 amino acids. CDR1 SEHNR and CDR2 FQNEAQ come from the germline V gene (reference sequence). The V and J ends lost 5 bases and 6 bases respectively, with 14 bases between them. The CDR3 reads CASSINGDFNEQFF. The CDR3 DNA reads as TGTGCCAGCAGCATCAACGGGGATTTCAATGAGCAGTTCTTC.

The chain employs TRBV5-5 and TRBJ2-3; the match to TRBD2 covers 16 bases. The trim removed 4 bases at V and 4 bases at J, leaving 9 bases unmatched. Germline loops: CDR1 SGHKS, CDR2 YYEKEE (reference sequence). The CDR3 is 18 amino acids. The CDR3 reads CASSGTSGRALIPDTQYF. CDR3 nucleotides: TGTGCCAGCAGCGGGACTAGCGGGAGGGCCTTAATCCCAGATACGCAGTATTTT.

This clone appeared a few times. The rearrangement uses TRBV7-9 and TRBJ1-6; 8 bases fit TRBD1. In germline, CDR1 is SEHNR, CDR2 FQNEAQ (reference sequence). The CDR3 totals 15 residues. V lost 3 bases to trimming and J lost 9 bases; unmatched junction nucleotides: 7. This chain's CDR3 is CASSFGQGNGSPLHF. In DNA, the CDR3 is TGTGCCAGCAGCTTCGGACAGGGCAACGGTTCACCCCTCCACTTT.

This rearrangement joins TRBV10-3 to TRBJ2-5, with TRBD2 matching over 16 bases. J lost 3 bases, V lost 6 bases, and 10 bases had no gene match. This CDR3 comprises 18 residues. Per the germline V gene, CDR1 is ENHRY and CDR2 is SYGVKD. CDR3 in amino acids: CAISRGPGTSGGEETQYF. Here the CDR3 DNA reads TGTGCCATCAGCCGCGGTCCCGGGACTAGCGGGGGGGAAGAGACCCAGTACTTC.

The chain joins TRBV19 to TRBJ2-7, with 8 bases matching TRBD1. V lost 6 bases to trimming and J lost 2 bases; unmatched junction nucleotides: 15. CDR1 is LNHDA and CDR2 is SQIVND in the germline V gene (reference sequence). The CDR3 has 17 amino acids. The CDR3 bases are TGTGCCAGTAGCATAACACCCGGGACAGGAATAACCTACGAGCAGTACTTC. Its protein product is CASSITPGTGITYEQYF.

V usage is TRBV29-1 and J usage is TRBJ2-1; tentative D call: TRBD2 (5 bases). CDR1 SQVTM and CDR2 ANQGSEA come from the germline V gene. The CDR3 has 13 amino acids. The V end was cut by 3 bases, the J end by 8 bases, with 14 bases between. The CDR3 DNA follows: TGCAGCGTTGATAGAGGCCTAGCATATGAGCAGTTCTTC. Amino acid sequence: CSVDRGLAYEQFF.

The chain has TRBV28 and TRBJ1-2; tentative D call: TRBD1 (6 bases). This CDR3 has 12 amino acids. CDR1 MDHEN and CDR2 SYDVKM come from the germline V gene. The ends were cut back, 6 bases at V and 7 bases at J, with 12 bases in the middle. CDR3 residues: CASSQGMGGYTF. CDR3 bases: TGTGCCAGCAGCCAGGGGATGGGTGGCTACACCTTC.